This TCR beta chain was sequenced during a study of shared clonotypes between healthy human individuals. This clone was counted a single time. The germline V and J ends were trimmed by 4 bases and 6 bases, with 13 bases remaining between them. The CDR3 consists of 13 residues. CDR1 is SQVTM, CDR2 ANQGSEA, per germline. Some clones are missing from TCRdb's copy, which holds only in-frame ones; the method was immunoSEQ multiplex PCR. Among a few million clones listed, nearly 97% were seen once. The rearrangement uses TRBV29-1 and TRBJ1-5; possible D gene TRBD1, 6 bases. The sequence came from a man between 18 and 29 years old in good health. The source material was naive CD4+ T cells sorted from blood. Described subset: CD45RA+ positively selected. CDR3 coding DNA: TGCAGCGTTGTTTTGGGGGCGAGTCAGCCCCAGCATTTT. Amino acids: CSVVLGASQPQHF. Variable domain in full (rest from reference TRBV29-1 and TRBJ1-5): SAVISQKPSRDICQRGTSLTIQCQVDSQVTMMFWYRQQPGQSLTLIATANQGSEATYESGFVIDKFPISRPNLTFSTLTVSNMSPEDSSIYLCSVVLGASQPQHFGDGTRLSIL.